These 4 T cell receptor beta chains share one sample of origin, sequenced in a study of technical replicates of blood from a handful of donors. The assay was immunoSEQ multiplex PCR, and TCRdb's table has in-frame clones only and misses some. The sample lists 87,000 or so clones; about 91% were seen once. The sequencing sample was made of T cells isolated from PBMCs. The source of these receptors is a human donor in good health.

The chain's CDR3 is CATSRGSPAGEKLFF. The CDR3 DNA follows: TGTGCCACCAGCAGAGGTAGCCCCGCGGGAGAAAAACTGTTTTTT. This sequence joins TRBV15 and TRBJ1-4; D remains ambiguous. The CDR3 loop spans 15 amino acids. Germline CDR1 LNHNV, CDR2 YYDKDF (reference sequence). V was trimmed by 1 base and J by 8 bases, leaving 14 bases between them.

The V gene is TRBV19, the J gene TRBJ1-2; D unresolved. The CDR3 loop spans 19 amino acids. The germline V gene has CDR1 LNHDA and CDR2 SQIVND (reference sequence). Trimming shortened V by 0 bases and J by 0 bases, and 20 bases separated the two germline ends. The CDR3 loop reads CASSIDAGRLLTANYGYTF. CDR3 coding DNA: TGTGCCAGTAGTATAGATGCGGGCAGGCTATTAACCGCTAACTATGGCTACACCTTC.

The chain has TRBV6-5 and TRBJ2-1; 7 nucleotides line up with TRBD1. The CDR3 extends over 14 amino acids. Germline V CDR1 and CDR2: MNHEY, SVGAGI. Trimming at V came to 6 bases and at J to 2 bases, leaving 4 bases not matched to a gene. CDR3 region: CASSEGQTYNEQFF. In DNA, the CDR3 is TGTGCCAGCAGCGAGGGACAGACCTACAATGAGCAGTTCTTC.

This chain connects TRBV10-1 to TRBJ1-1; a possible D gene is TRBD1 (5 bases). V lost 0 bases to trimming and J lost 5 bases, with 10 bases between them. Germline V gene lookup returns CDR1 WNHNN and CDR2 SYGVQD (reference sequence). The CDR3 sequence is 14 residues long. In nucleotides, the CDR3 is TGCGCCAGCAGTGAGTCCGGGGGAGGTACTGAAGCTTTCTTT. It specifies CASSESGGGTEAFF.